Below, 31 T cell receptor beta chains from the same sample are listed, as sequenced in a study of CD8+CD57+ T cells in acquired aplastic anemia. CD8+CD57+ cell expansion, shown by flow cytometry, had occurred in the patients selected for sequencing. Profiles of TCR beta VDJ and CDR3 were generated from a genomic DNA template. TCRdb re-called the reads with MiXCR, one entry per CDR3 protein. This sample carries fewer than 200,000 distinct CDR3 sequences, about 45% of them seen once, and the ten largest clones take about 1%. Material: sorted CD4+, CD8+, or CD8+CD57+ T cells (not recorded which) from PBMCs. Receptors were obtained from a human donor with aplastic anemia.

As for this clonotype: An end of the junction differs from the germline gene, which may be a read error. This chain uses TRBV27 with TRBJ1-1, with 8 bases lining up with TRBD1. From germline, CDR1 is MNHEY and CDR2 SMNVEV (reference sequence). The CDR3 length is 14 residues. CDR3 residues: CASSISSGTGEAFF. The DNA of the CDR3 is TGTGCCAGCAGTATATCATCCGGGACAGGAGAGGCTTTCTTT.

This clonotype is a singleton in its sample. The chain couples TRBV19 to TRBJ2-6; D gene uncertain. The CDR3 runs to 14 residues. Per germline, CDR1 LNHDA and CDR2 SQIVND (reference sequence). Trimming took off 8 bases at V and 2 bases at J, with 10 bases between the two ends. The CDR3 region has the DNA TGTGCCAGTCGCATGAGGCCTGGGGCCAACGTCCTGACTTTC. This encodes CASRMRPGANVLTF.

This clonotype showed up many times. The V gene is TRBV5-6, the J gene TRBJ2-5, with D tentatively TRBD1 (6 bases). This CDR3 has 13 amino acids. CDR1 is SGHDT and CDR2 is YYEEEE in the germline V gene. V was clipped by 4 bases and J by 3 bases, with 10 bases between them. The CDR3 sequence: CASSPRTEETQYF. DNA of the CDR3: TGTGCCAGCAGCCCCCGGACAGAAGAGACCCAGTACTTC. Based on the CDR3 plus reference TRBV5-6 and TRBJ2-5, the full variable domain is DAGVTQSPTHLIKTRGQQVTLRCSPKSGHDTVSWYQQALGQGPQFIFQYYEEEERQRGNFPDRFSGHQFPNYSSELNVNALLLGDSALYLCASSPRTEETQYFGPGTRLLVL.

This clonotype was picked up many times. V gene TRBV20-1 combines with J gene TRBJ2-2, with D perhaps TRBD2 (7 bases). The CDR3 extends over 14 amino acids. Germline values: CDR1 DFQATT, CDR2 SNEGSKA (reference sequence). Trimming shortened V by 3 bases and J by 5 bases, and 13 bases separated the two germline ends. The CDR3 bases are TGCAGTGCTAGTTGGCGGGGGCTAACCGGGGAGCTGTTTTTT. Protein: CSASWRGLTGELFF.

V and J are TRBV20-1 and TRBJ1-5, with D uncertain. CDR1 and CDR2 (germline): DFQATT, SNEGSKA (reference sequence). This CDR3 has 14 amino acids. Trimming pared 1 base from V and 2 bases from J, leaving 9 bases between. The CDR3 region has the DNA TGCAGTGCTAGAGGGGCAGGAGGCAATCAGCCCCAGCATTTT. Its protein is CSARGAGGNQPQHF.

The V call is TRBV15, the J call TRBJ1-2; 8 positions agree with TRBD1. Per germline, CDR1 LNHNV and CDR2 YYDKDF (reference sequence). The J segment lost 2 bases and the V segment lost 3 bases, leaving 5 bases of the junction unmatched. The CDR3 loop spans 15 amino acids. This chain's CDR3 is CATSSTGGGNYGYTF. In nucleotides, the CDR3 is TGTGCCACCAGCAGTACAGGGGGGGGGAACTATGGCTACACCTTC.

This chain uses TRBV9 with TRBJ2-1, with D possibly matching TRBD1 (6 bases). Per the germline V gene, CDR1 is SGDLS and CDR2 is YYNGEE. The length of the CDR3 is 13 residues. V was cut by 2 bases and J by 8 bases, with 11 bases left in between. CDR3 nucleotide sequence: TGTGCCAGCAGCGTGGCAGGGGTATATGAGCAGTTCTTC. Protein sequence: CASSVAGVYEQFF.

The chain employs TRBV20-1 and TRBJ2-7; 14 nucleotides line up with TRBD2. Germline lookup yields CDR1 DFQATT and CDR2 SNEGSKA (reference sequence). With 3 bases clipped from V and 3 bases from J, the junction kept 1 base outside the gene matches. The CDR3 consists of 14 residues. In DNA form, the CDR3 reads TGCAGTGCTAGGGGACTAGCGGGAGACTACGAGCAGTACTTC. This codes for CSARGLAGDYEQYF.

Points on this clonotype: Being one base from a much bigger clone, this may be a read error. The chain joins TRBV7-8 to TRBJ1-1; a possible D gene is TRBD1 (6 bases). Germline V gene lookup returns CDR1 SGHVS and CDR2 FQNEAQ. This CDR3 spans 17 amino acids. CDR3 region: CASSQRGGAPMNTEALF. The CDR3 DNA follows: TGTGCCAGCAGTCAAAGGGGGGGGGCCCCTATGAACACTGAAGCTCTCTTT.

This clonotype was seen a few times. This sequence joins TRBV5-1 and TRBJ1-4; D is perhaps TRBD1 (6 bases). V was trimmed by 0 bases and J by 8 bases, leaving 14 bases between them. Per germline, CDR1 SGHRS and CDR2 YFSETQ. There are 15 residues in the CDR3. CDR3 nucleotide sequence: TGCGCCAGCAGCTTGGCCTGGGGGGGCGCCGAAAAACTGTTTTTT. This encodes CASSLAWGGAEKLFF.

The chain carries TRBV7-2 and TRBJ2-5, with D possibly being TRBD2 (6 bases). CDR1 is SGHTA and CDR2 is FQGNSA in the germline V gene. Between the trimmed V and J ends, which lost 5 bases and 5 bases, there was a span of 21 bases. CDR3 size: 16 residues. The CDR3 DNA is TGTGCCAGCAGCGTAGGCGCGGGGACTTCCTTGGAGACCCAGTACTTC. It specifies CASSVGAGTSLETQYF.

This clonotype occurred once. This chain joins TRBV5-1 and TRBJ1-2, with D perhaps TRBD1 (5 bases). Looked up from germline, CDR1 is SGHRS and CDR2 is YFSETQ. V was clipped by 0 bases and J by 6 bases, with 12 bases between them. CDR3 length equals 14 residues. In DNA form, the CDR3 reads TGCGCCAGCAGCTTGGTGGGCAGGGAGGATGGCTACACCTTC. It specifies CASSLVGREDGYTF. Looking up the rest from reference TRBV5-1 and TRBJ1-2 gives the full variable domain: KAGVTQTPRYLIKTRGQQVTLSCSPISGHRSVSWYQQTPGQGLQFLFEYFSETQRNKGNFPGRFSGRQFSNSRSEMNVSTLELGDSALYLCASSLVGREDGYTFGSGTRLTVV.

The V gene is TRBV7-2, the J gene TRBJ1-1; D call uncertain. This CDR3 region has 15 residues. CDR1 and CDR2 from the germline V gene are SGHTA and FQGNSA. The V and J ends lost 3 bases and 1 base respectively, with 12 bases between them. CDR3 sequence (DNA): TGTGCCAGCAGCTTGTATAAGACTGCGAACACTGAAGCTTTCTTT. Translated: CASSLYKTANTEAFF.

About this clonotype itself: A much more abundant neighbour one base away suggests this may be a read error. This is likely a read error, given that the CDR3 carries no conserved phenylalanine or tryptophan at its end. V is TRBV5-4 and J is TRBJ1-1; TRBD1 aligns across 8 bases. Germline CDR1 is SGHNT and CDR2 is YYREEE (reference sequence). V was clipped by 3 bases and J by 7 bases; unmatched bases: 5. The CDR3 runs 13 residues. The CDR3 reads CASSSAGTGEAFC. The CDR3 DNA is TGTGCCAGCAGCTCCGCCGGGACAGGTGAAGCTTTCTGT.

The chain couples TRBV10-3 to TRBJ2-2, with 7 positions matching TRBD2. Germline values: CDR1 ENHRY, CDR2 SYGVKD. The CDR3 consists of 15 residues. V was pared by 6 bases and J by 0 bases, with 4 bases of the junction left unmatched. CDR3 nucleotide sequence: TGTGCCATCAGCCCCGGGACTACGAACACCGGGGAGCTGTTTTTT. Its protein product is CAISPGTTNTGELFF.

The table lists this clonotype with many counts. The chain joins TRBV6-4 to TRBJ1-1; maybe TRBD1 (5 bases). The V end was cut by 0 bases, the J end by 1 base, with 6 bases between. Germline CDR1 and CDR2: MRHNA and SNTAGT. The CDR3 length is 14 residues. The CDR3 nucleotides are TGTGCCAGCAGTGACTCGGACAAGAACACTGAAGCTTTCTTT. This translates into CASSDSDKNTEAFF.

The V call is TRBV25-1, the J call TRBJ1-1, with D perhaps matching TRBD1 (6 bases). Germline loops: CDR1 MGHDK, CDR2 SYGVNS. The CDR3 is 15 amino acids. The V and J ends lost 4 bases and 1 base respectively, with 13 bases between them. CDR3 bases: TGTGCCAGCAGTGCGCCGGGACATTCGAACACTGAAGCTTTCTTT. Its protein is CASSAPGHSNTEAFF.

This clonotype was seen repeatedly, ten times or more. The chain links TRBV10-1 to TRBJ2-3; D is possibly TRBD2 (6 bases). Trimming shortened V by 2 bases and J by 2 bases, and 14 bases separated the two germline ends. The V gene's germline CDR1 is WNHNN and CDR2 SYGVQD (reference sequence). The CDR3 sequence is 16 residues long. In DNA form, the CDR3 reads TGCGCCAGCAGTGAGCCTAGGAGGGCAGCCACAGATACGCAGTATTTT. Translation gives CASSEPRRAATDTQYF.

The rearrangement joins TRBV20-1 to TRBJ1-1; D remains ambiguous. Germline values: CDR1 DFQATT, CDR2 SNEGSKA (reference sequence). The CDR3 loop spans 10 amino acids. The V end lost 3 bases, the J end lost 5 bases, and 4 bases lay between the germline ends. CDR3 sequence: CSARGTEAFF. CDR3 sequence (DNA): TGCAGTGCTAGGGGGACTGAAGCTTTCTTT.

The chain employs TRBV20-1 and TRBJ1-1; D call uncertain. V was pared by 3 bases and J by 7 bases, with 9 bases between. The germline V gene encodes CDR1 DFQATT and CDR2 SNEGSKA (reference sequence). CDR3 length: 11 residues. The CDR3 nucleotides read TGCAGTGCTAGGAGCGTGGATGAAGCTTTCTTT. The encoded protein is CSARSVDEAFF.

This clonotype was counted many times. CDR3 loop: CASSFSGTGTRYGYTF. The CDR3 DNA follows: TGTGCCAGCAGCTTCTCCGGGACAGGGACCCGCTATGGCTACACCTTC. The chain carries TRBV13 and TRBJ1-2; 9 nucleotides align to TRBD1. The CDR3 spans 16 residues. The germline gives CDR1 PRHDT, CDR2 FYEKMQ (reference sequence). The trim removed 3 bases at V and 4 bases at J, leaving 9 bases unmatched.

The table lists this clonotype with a few counts. A read error may produce the germline difference seen at one junction end. V usage is TRBV19 and J usage is TRBJ1-3, with a possible D match to TRBD1 (6 bases). The CDR3 contains 17 residues. CDR1 and CDR2 (germline): LNHDA, SQIVND (reference sequence). The CDR3 sequence is CASSISGTDSNGNTMYF. The CDR3 region has the DNA TGTGCCAGTAGTATCAGCGGGACGGACAGTAACGGAAACACCATGTATTTT. The full variable domain, in which reference TRBV19 and TRBJ1-3 provide the parts outside the CDR3, is DGGITQSPKYLFRKEGQNVTLSCEQNLNHDAMYWYRQDPGQGLRLIYYSQIVNDFQKGDIAEGYSVSREKKESFPLTVTSAQKNPTAFYLCASSISGTDSNGNTMYFGEGSWLTVV.

In this sample, this clonotype turned up many times. The rearrangement joins TRBV7-9 to TRBJ2-5, with 11 bases aligning to TRBD1. V was pared by 4 bases and J by 2 bases, with 6 bases of the junction left unmatched. The CDR3 length is 16 residues. CDR1 and CDR2 from the germline V gene are SEHNR and FQNEAQ (reference sequence). CDR3 sequence: CASSWGDRGIQETQYF. The CDR3 coding sequence is TGTGCCAGCAGCTGGGGGGACAGGGGGATTCAAGAGACCCAGTACTTC.

The chain has TRBV20-1 and TRBJ1-2, with 7 bases aligning to TRBD1. The CDR3 runs to 9 residues. The germline CDR1 and CDR2 sequences are DFQATT and SNEGSKA (reference sequence). As DNA, the CDR3 is TGCAGCGCGACAGGGGGCTACACCTTC. Translated, it gives CSATGGYTF.

This clonotype was detected a few times. The J gene is TRBJ1-2, the V gene TRBV25-1, with 7 bases that match TRBD1. The CDR3 is made up of 13 amino acids. V lost 6 bases, J lost 7 bases, and 8 bases stayed unmatched. Germline assignment: CDR1 MGHDK and CDR2 SYGVNS. CDR3 bases: TGTGCCAGCAGCCCGGGACAGAAAGGTGGCTACACCTTC. Protein product: CASSPGQKGGYTF.

The chain carries TRBV7-2 and TRBJ2-2; D gene uncertain. V lost 1 base and J 6 bases, leaving 12 bases between the germline ends. The length of the CDR3 is 15 residues. CDR1 SGHTA and CDR2 FQGNSA come from the germline V gene. The CDR3 coding sequence is TGTGCCAGCAGCTTAGATCGTCTCCCAGCCGGGGAGCTGTTTTTT. This gives the protein CASSLDRLPAGELFF.

The chain uses TRBV11-2 and TRBJ1-1; D may be TRBD1 (6 bases). Trimming stripped 8 bases from V and 4 bases from J, with 17 bases between. CDR3 length: 14 amino acids. CDR1 and CDR2 from the germline V gene are SGHAT and FQNNGV. The CDR3 nucleotides read TGTGCCAGCGCGGCCGCTTTGGGGGCCACTGAAGCTTTCTTT. Its protein product is CASAAALGATEAFF.

The chain joins TRBV15 to TRBJ2-1; either TRBD1 or TRBD2 may supply D (5 bases each). Germline CDR1 and CDR2: LNHNV and YYDKDF (reference sequence). Deletions cut 0 bases from V and 0 bases from J, with 9 bases between. The CDR3 covers 16 residues. CDR3 residues: CATSRDPGTSYNEQFF. The CDR3 bases are TGTGCCACCAGCAGAGATCCGGGGACCTCCTACAATGAGCAGTTCTTC.

This clonotype was observed at least ten times. The genes are TRBV9 and TRBJ2-1; D may be TRBD2 (6 bases). V was cut by 0 bases and J by 0 bases, with 10 bases left in between. Germline loops: CDR1 SGDLS, CDR2 YYNGEE. The CDR3 sequence is 16 residues long. The CDR3, as DNA: TGTGCCAGCAGCGTAGTGTCCGGGAGCTCCTACAATGAGCAGTTCTTC. Protein sequence: CASSVVSGSSYNEQFF.

With respect to this clonotype: This may be a read error: a much more frequent sequence differs by one nucleotide. The chain combines TRBV6-4 with TRBJ1-1, with D tentatively TRBD1 (5 bases). This CDR3 is 12 amino acids long. V lost 9 bases and J lost 0, with 8 bases in between. The germline V gene has CDR1 MRHNA and CDR2 SNTAGT. The DNA for the CDR3 is TGTGCCAGGGGGGTTCTGAACACTGAAGCTTTCTTT. It specifies CARGVLNTEAFF.

This clonotype has just a few counts. The V call is TRBV6-1, the J call TRBJ1-4; 10 positions match TRBD1. The CDR3 covers 15 residues. V trimming: 7 bases; J trimming: 7 bases; junction bases outside the gene matches: 9. The germline CDR1 and CDR2 sequences are MNHNS and SASEGT. The CDR3 DNA reads as TGTGCCAGCACCGTGACAGGGGGCACAGGTGAAAAACTGTTTTTT. Translated: CASTVTGGTGEKLFF.